Below, 17 T cell receptor beta chains from the same sample are listed, as sequenced in a study of OX40 agonist ivuxolimab in advanced cancers. Assay: immunoSEQ multiplex PCR; the TCRdb copy retains only in-frame clones and omits some. This table holds tens of thousands of clones, less than 90% found once. The sequenced sample was CD4+ or CD8+ T cells sorted from blood, obtained in a trial of the OX40 agonist ivuxolimab. The source of these receptors is an adult with an advanced solid tumor such as melanoma, head and neck, liver or kidney cancer.

The V and J genes are TRBV4-2 and TRBJ2-2; D not resolved. Trimming took off 1 base at V and 4 bases at J, with 7 bases between the two ends. The CDR3 has 14 residues. The germline V gene has CDR1 LGHNA and CDR2 YNFKEQ. CDR3: CASSQVESTGELFF. The CDR3 DNA reads as TGTGCCAGCAGCCAAGTAGAATCCACCGGGGAGCTGTTTTTT.

V is TRBV28 and J is TRBJ2-7; D may be TRBD1 or TRBD2 (5 bases each). The CDR3 is 13 residues long. Per germline, CDR1 MDHEN and CDR2 SYDVKM. Trimming removed 3 bases from V and 6 bases from J, with 12 bases in between. The CDR3 region is CASSLKGPPEQYF. The DNA of the CDR3 is TGTGCCAGCAGTTTGAAGGGACCCCCCGAGCAGTACTTC.

The rearrangement uses TRBV28 and TRBJ1-5; D remains ambiguous. The V end lost 3 bases, the J end lost 6 bases, and 15 bases lay between the germline ends. Germline V gene data show CDR1 as MDHEN and CDR2 as SYDVKM. The CDR3 covers 15 residues. For the CDR3, the DNA is TGTGCCAGCAGTTTCCCTAGGGCGCGCAGTCAGCCCCAGCATTTT. Protein: CASSFPRARSQPQHF. Looking up the rest from reference TRBV28 and TRBJ1-5 gives the full variable domain: DVKVTQSSRYLVKRTGEKVFLECVQDMDHENMFWYRQDPGLGLRLIYFSYDVKMKEKGDIPEGYSVSREKKERFSLILESASTNQTSMYLCASSFPRARSQPQHFGDGTRLSIL.

The chain joins TRBV5-1 to TRBJ2-1; D remains unclear. Germline V gene lookup returns CDR1 SGHRS and CDR2 YFSETQ. Trimming took off 5 bases at V and 6 bases at J, with 12 bases between the two ends. This CDR3 is built from 13 residues. The CDR3 loop is CASSPAFPNEQFF. The CDR3 DNA sequence: TGCGCCAGCAGTCCTGCCTTCCCCAATGAGCAGTTCTTC.

The table lists this clone with a few counts. V usage is TRBV6-5 and J usage is TRBJ1-2; D is possibly TRBD1 (6 bases). From germline, CDR1 is MNHEY and CDR2 SVGAGI. Trimming stripped 5 bases from V and 6 bases from J, with 16 bases between. The length of the CDR3 is 14 residues. The DNA for the CDR3 is TGTGCCAGCAGTCCGCAAGGGGGGGTGGATGGCTACACCTTC. This encodes CASSPQGGVDGYTF.

The chain recombines TRBV29-1 with TRBJ2-5; 8 positions agree with TRBD2. The germline V gene encodes CDR1 SQVTM and CDR2 ANQGSEA. The junction had 7 bases not matched to a gene; V was cut back by 5 bases and J by 2 bases. The CDR3 has 14 residues. CDR3 residues: CSVREGELQETQYF. The CDR3 bases are TGCAGCGTTCGGGAGGGGGAACTTCAAGAGACCCAGTACTTC. Together with reference TRBV29-1 and TRBJ2-5, the CDR3 gives the full variable domain: SAVISQKPSRDICQRGTSLTIQCQVDSQVTMMFWYRQQPGQSLTLIATANQGSEATYESGFVIDKFPISRPNLTFSTLTVSNMSPEDSSIYLCSVREGELQETQYFGPGTRLLVL.

The chain carries TRBV14 and TRBJ2-1; no firm D call. The CDR3 has 15 amino acids. Germline assignment: CDR1 SGHDN and CDR2 FVKESK. The V end lost 4 bases, the J end lost 2 bases, and 12 bases lay between the germline ends. In DNA, the CDR3 is TGTGCCAGCAGCCGGGTAGGGCACCCCTACAATGAGCAGTTCTTC. This gives the protein CASSRVGHPYNEQFF.

The chain couples TRBV10-3 to TRBJ2-3; D might be TRBD2 (5 bases). The CDR3 has 12 amino acids. The V end lost 2 bases, the J end lost 12 bases, and 12 bases lay between the germline ends. CDR1 and CDR2 from the germline V gene are ENHRY and SYGVKD. CDR3 sequence reads: CAISEEASCQYF. The CDR3 coding sequence is TGTGCCATCAGTGAGGAGGCTAGCTGTCAGTATTTT.

The gene calls are TRBV7-9 and TRBJ2-3; 7 bases fit TRBD2. The CDR3 runs to 19 residues. The V segment lost 0 bases and the J segment 0 bases; nucleotides outside the gene matches: 12. Germline values: CDR1 SEHNR, CDR2 FQNEAQ (reference sequence). The CDR3 region has the DNA TGTGCCAGCAGCTTAGCGCTTGTGGTGGCGGGAGCTAGCACAGATACGCAGTATTTT. Translation: CASSLALVVAGASTDTQYF.

The chain has TRBV7-3 and TRBJ1-1; TRBD1 might be the D (5 bases). V lost 3 bases, J lost 0 bases, and 11 bases lay in between. The germline gives CDR1 SGHTA, CDR2 FQGTGA. The CDR3 totals 15 residues. CDR3 amino acids: CASSLDPGVNTEAFF. The CDR3 DNA sequence: TGTGCCAGCAGCTTGGACCCGGGGGTGAACACTGAAGCTTTCTTT. The full variable domain, in which reference TRBV7-3 and TRBJ1-1 provide the parts outside the CDR3, is GAGVSQTPSNKVTEKGKYVELRCDPISGHTALYWYRQSLGQGPEFLIYFQGTGAADDSGLPNDRFFAVRPEGSVSTLKIQRTERGDSAVYLCASSLDPGVNTEAFFGQGTRLTVV.

The chain couples TRBV7-8 to TRBJ2-7; D gene ambiguous. The germline V gene has CDR1 SGHVS and CDR2 FQNEAQ. There are 14 residues in the CDR3. Trimming pared 2 bases from V and 7 bases from J, leaving 15 bases between. The CDR3 nucleotides read TGTGCCAGCAGCTTACCTTTTTTTGATCGGGAGCAGTACTTC. Translated, it gives CASSLPFFDREQYF.

The genes are TRBV5-1 and TRBJ2-3; D perhaps matches TRBD2 (5 bases). The V gene's germline CDR1 is SGHRS and CDR2 YFSETQ. The germline V and J ends were trimmed by 4 bases and 2 bases, with 14 bases remaining between them. CDR3 size: 15 residues. CDR3 amino acids: CASSPGSGTTDTQYF. CDR3 in DNA: TGCGCCAGCAGCCCCGGGTCGGGAACCACAGATACGCAGTATTTT.

V and J are TRBV7-9 and TRBJ2-2, with D hard to call. Trimming took off 0 bases at V and 7 bases at J, with 6 bases between the two ends. Germline loops: CDR1 SEHNR, CDR2 FQNEAQ (reference sequence). The CDR3 totals 13 residues. This chain's CDR3 is CASSLAEGGELFF. CDR3 in DNA: TGTGCCAGCAGCTTAGCGGAAGGCGGGGAGCTGTTTTTT.

A single count supports this clone. V usage is TRBV13 and J usage is TRBJ2-3, with D possibly matching TRBD2 (6 bases). The CDR3 is made up of 21 amino acids. From germline, CDR1 is PRHDT and CDR2 FYEKMQ (reference sequence). The V end lost 0 bases, the J end lost 2 bases, and 27 bases lay between the germline ends. The CDR3 sequence: CASSLGGGELGSRTSTDTQYF. The DNA of the CDR3 is TGTGCCAGCAGCTTAGGTGGCGGGGAGCTAGGTAGCCGAACTTCCACAGATACGCAGTATTTT. Variable domain in full (rest from reference TRBV13 and TRBJ2-3): AAGVIQSPRHLIKEKRETATLKCYPIPRHDTVYWYQQGPGQDPQFLISFYEKMQSDKGSIPDRFSAQQFSDYHSELNMSSLELGDSALYFCASSLGGGELGSRTSTDTQYFGPGTRLTVL.

The chain is built from TRBV5-3 and TRBJ2-1, with 13 bases matching TRBD2. TRBV5-3 is known as an ORF, though its function is uncertain. V dropped 2 bases and J dropped 7; count of bases not matched to a gene: 3. The CDR3 extends over 15 amino acids. In nucleotides, the CDR3 is TGTGCCAGAAGCTTCCTGGGACTAGCGGGAAATGAGCAGTTCTTC. Translating gives CARSFLGLAGNEQFF.

The chain is built from TRBV27 and TRBJ2-7; TRBD2 aligns across 12 bases. With V trimmed by 0 bases and J by 2 bases, 5 bases remained unmatched. Germline CDR1 and CDR2: MNHEY and SMNVEV (reference sequence). The CDR3 covers 17 residues. In nucleotides, the CDR3 is TGTGCCAGCAGTTTATCCGGACTAGCGGGGATACCCTACGAGCAGTACTTC. Translation gives CASSLSGLAGIPYEQYF.

The chain joins TRBV14 to TRBJ2-2, with D perhaps matching TRBD1 or TRBD2 (6 bases each). The CDR3 length is 19 residues. V shed 4 bases and J shed 6 bases, with 27 bases lying between them. Germline V CDR1 and CDR2: SGHDN, FVKESK. CDR3: CASSPIIGGTIVSSGELFF. In DNA form, the CDR3 reads TGTGCCAGCAGCCCAATTATTGGGGGGACAATAGTTTCCTCCGGGGAGCTGTTTTTT. Together with reference TRBV14 and TRBJ2-2, the CDR3 gives the full variable domain: EAGVTQFPSHSVIEKGQTVTLRCDPISGHDNLYWYRRVMGKEIKFLLHFVKESKQDESGMPNNRFLAERTGGTYSTLKVQPAELEDSGVYFCASSPIIGGTIVSSGELFFGEGSRLTVL.